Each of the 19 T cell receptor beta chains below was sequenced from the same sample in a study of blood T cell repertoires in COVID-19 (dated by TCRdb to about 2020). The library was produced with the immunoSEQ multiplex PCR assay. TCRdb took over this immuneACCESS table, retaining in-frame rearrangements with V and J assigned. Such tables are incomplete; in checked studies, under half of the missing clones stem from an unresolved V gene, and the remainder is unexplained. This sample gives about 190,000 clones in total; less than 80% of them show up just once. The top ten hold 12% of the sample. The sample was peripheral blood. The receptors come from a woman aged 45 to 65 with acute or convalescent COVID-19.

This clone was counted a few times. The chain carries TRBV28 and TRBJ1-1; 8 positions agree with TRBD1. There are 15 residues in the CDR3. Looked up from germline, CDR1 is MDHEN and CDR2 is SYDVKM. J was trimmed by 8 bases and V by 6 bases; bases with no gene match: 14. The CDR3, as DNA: TGTGCCAGCAGACCCGCACAGGGGGGGTCAAGCGAAGCTTTCTTT. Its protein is CASRPAQGGSSEAFF.

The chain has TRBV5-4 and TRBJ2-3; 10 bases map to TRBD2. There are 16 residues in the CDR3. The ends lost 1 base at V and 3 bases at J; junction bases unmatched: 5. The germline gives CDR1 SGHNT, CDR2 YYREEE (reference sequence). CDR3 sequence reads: CASSLSSGGGTDTQYF. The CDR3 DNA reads TGTGCCAGCAGCTTGTCTAGCGGGGGAGGAACAGATACGCAGTATTTT.

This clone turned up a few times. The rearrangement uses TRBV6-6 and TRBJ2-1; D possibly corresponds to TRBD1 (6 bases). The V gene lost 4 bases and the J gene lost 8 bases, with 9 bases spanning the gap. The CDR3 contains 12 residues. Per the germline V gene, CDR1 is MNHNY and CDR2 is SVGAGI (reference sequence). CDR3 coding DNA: TGTGCCAGCAGTTCCAGGGGCGATGAGCAGTTCTTC. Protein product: CASSSRGDEQFF.

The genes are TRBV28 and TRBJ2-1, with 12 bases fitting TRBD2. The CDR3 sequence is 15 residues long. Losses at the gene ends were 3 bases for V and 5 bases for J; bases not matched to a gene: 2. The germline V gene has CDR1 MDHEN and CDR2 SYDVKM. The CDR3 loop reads CASSFLAGGDNEQFF. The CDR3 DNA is TGTGCCAGCAGTTTCCTAGCGGGGGGGGACAATGAGCAGTTCTTC.

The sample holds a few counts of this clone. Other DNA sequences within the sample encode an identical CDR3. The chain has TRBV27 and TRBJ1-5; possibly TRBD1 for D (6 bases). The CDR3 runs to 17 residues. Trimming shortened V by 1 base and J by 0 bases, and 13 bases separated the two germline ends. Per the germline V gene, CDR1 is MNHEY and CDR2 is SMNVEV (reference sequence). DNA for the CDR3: TGTGCCAGCAGTTTATACCCCCCGACAGGTAGCAATCAGCCCCAGCATTTT. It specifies CASSLYPPTGSNQPQHF.

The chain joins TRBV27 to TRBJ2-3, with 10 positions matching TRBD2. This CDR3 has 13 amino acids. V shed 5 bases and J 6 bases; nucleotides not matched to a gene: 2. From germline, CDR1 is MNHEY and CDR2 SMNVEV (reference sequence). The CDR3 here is CASSEREGDTQYF. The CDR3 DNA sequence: TGTGCCAGCAGTGAGCGGGAGGGGGATACGCAGTATTTT.

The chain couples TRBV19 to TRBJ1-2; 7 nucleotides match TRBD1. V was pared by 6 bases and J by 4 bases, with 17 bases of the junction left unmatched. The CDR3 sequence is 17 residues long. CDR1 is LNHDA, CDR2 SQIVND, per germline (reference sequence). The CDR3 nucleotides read TGTGCCAGTAGGAGTACCCTTGGGACAGCCCAGATCTATGGCTACACCTTC. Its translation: CASRSTLGTAQIYGYTF. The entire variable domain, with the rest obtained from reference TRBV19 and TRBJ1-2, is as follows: DGGITQSPKYLFRKEGQNVTLSCEQNLNHDAMYWYRQDPGQGLRLIYYSQIVNDFQKGDIAEGYSVSREKKESFPLTVTSAQKNPTAFYLCASRSTLGTAQIYGYTFGSGTRLTVV.

The CDR3 DNA is TGCGCCAGCACACAGGGAAGCCAGGGCAATCAGCCCCAGCATTTT. Its protein product is CASTQGSQGNQPQHF. The genes are TRBV10-2 and TRBJ1-5; TRBD1 is a possible D gene (6 bases). Trimming cost V 7 bases and J 2 bases, with 15 bases left between them. CDR3 length: 15 amino acids. Germline V gene data show CDR1 as WSHSY and CDR2 as SAAADI.

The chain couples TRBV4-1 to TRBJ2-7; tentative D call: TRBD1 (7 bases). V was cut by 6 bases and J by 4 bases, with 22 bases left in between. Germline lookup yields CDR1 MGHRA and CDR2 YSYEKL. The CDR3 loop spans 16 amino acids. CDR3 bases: TGCGCCAGCAGTCCCCCGGGATCGACAGGGAGGTACGAGCAGTACTTC. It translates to CASSPPGSTGRYEQYF.

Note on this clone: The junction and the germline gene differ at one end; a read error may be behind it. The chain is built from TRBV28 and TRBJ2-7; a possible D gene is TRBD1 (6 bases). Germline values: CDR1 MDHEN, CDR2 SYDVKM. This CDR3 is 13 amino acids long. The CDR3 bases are TGTGCCAGCAGGAAGACAGGCTCCCACGAGCAGTACTTC. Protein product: CASRKTGSHEQYF.

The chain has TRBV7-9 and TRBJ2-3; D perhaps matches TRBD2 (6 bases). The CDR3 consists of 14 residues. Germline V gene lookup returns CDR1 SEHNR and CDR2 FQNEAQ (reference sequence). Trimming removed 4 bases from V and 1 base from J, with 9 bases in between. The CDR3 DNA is TGTGCCAGCAGCTCTGGCGGGGGCACAGATACGCAGTATTTT. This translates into CASSSGGGTDTQYF.

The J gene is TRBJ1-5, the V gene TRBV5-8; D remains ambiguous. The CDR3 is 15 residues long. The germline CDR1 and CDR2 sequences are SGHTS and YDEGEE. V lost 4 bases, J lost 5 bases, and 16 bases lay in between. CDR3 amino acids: CASSLGSSRYQPQHF. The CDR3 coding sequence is TGTGCCAGCAGCCTGGGTAGCAGCCGCTATCAGCCCCAGCATTTT.

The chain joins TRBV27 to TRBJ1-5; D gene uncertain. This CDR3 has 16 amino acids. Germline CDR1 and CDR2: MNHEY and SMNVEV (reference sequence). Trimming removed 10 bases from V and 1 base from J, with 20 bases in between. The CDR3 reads CATPLVAFGSNQPQHF. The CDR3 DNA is TGTGCCACCCCCTTGGTGGCTTTCGGGAGCAATCAGCCCCAGCATTTT.

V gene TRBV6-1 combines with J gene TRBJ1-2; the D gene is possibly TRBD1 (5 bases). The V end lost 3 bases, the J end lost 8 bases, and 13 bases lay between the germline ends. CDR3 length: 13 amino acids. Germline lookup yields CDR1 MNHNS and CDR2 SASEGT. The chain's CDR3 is CASSDGGTWGYTF. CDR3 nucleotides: TGTGCCAGCAGTGACGGGGGAACATGGGGCTACACCTTC.

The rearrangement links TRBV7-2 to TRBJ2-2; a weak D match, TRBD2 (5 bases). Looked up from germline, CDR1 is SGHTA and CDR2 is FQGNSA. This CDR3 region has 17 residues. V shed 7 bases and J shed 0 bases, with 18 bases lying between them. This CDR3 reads CASTARGVSSNTGELFF. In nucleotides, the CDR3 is TGTGCCAGCACGGCCCGGGGAGTTTCATCGAACACCGGGGAGCTGTTTTTT.

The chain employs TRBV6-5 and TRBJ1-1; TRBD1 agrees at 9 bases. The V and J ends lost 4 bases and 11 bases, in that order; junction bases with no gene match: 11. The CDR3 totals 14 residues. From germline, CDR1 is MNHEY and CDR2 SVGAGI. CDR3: CASSSGTGSVLAFF. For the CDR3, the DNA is TGTGCCAGCAGTTCCGGGACAGGGAGTGTTTTGGCTTTCTTT.

CDR3 loop: CASSQDPTSGGTISSYEQYF. The CDR3 DNA sequence: TGCGCCAGCAGCCAAGATCCGACTAGCGGGGGGACCATAAGCTCCTACGAGCAGTACTTC. V and J are TRBV4-1 and TRBJ2-7; TRBD2 matches 13 bases. V lost 0 bases, J lost 0 bases, and 11 bases stayed unmatched. This CDR3 has 20 residues. CDR1 and CDR2 (germline): MGHRA, YSYEKL.

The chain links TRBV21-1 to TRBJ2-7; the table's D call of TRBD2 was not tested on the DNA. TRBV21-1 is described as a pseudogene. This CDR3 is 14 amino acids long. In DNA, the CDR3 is TGTGCCAGCAGCTCCGGGGGGGGATCCTACGAGCAGTACTTC. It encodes CASSSGGGSYEQYF.

CDR3 region: CASSQRTLAGDTGELFF. CDR3 DNA: TGTGCCAGCAGCCAGCGCACACTAGCGGGGGACACCGGGGAGCTGTTTTTT. The chain combines TRBV14 with TRBJ2-2, with 11 bases lining up with TRBD2. From germline, CDR1 is SGHDN and CDR2 FVKESK. V shed 3 bases, J shed 3 bases, and the junction held 6 bases outside the gene matches. The CDR3 extends over 17 amino acids.